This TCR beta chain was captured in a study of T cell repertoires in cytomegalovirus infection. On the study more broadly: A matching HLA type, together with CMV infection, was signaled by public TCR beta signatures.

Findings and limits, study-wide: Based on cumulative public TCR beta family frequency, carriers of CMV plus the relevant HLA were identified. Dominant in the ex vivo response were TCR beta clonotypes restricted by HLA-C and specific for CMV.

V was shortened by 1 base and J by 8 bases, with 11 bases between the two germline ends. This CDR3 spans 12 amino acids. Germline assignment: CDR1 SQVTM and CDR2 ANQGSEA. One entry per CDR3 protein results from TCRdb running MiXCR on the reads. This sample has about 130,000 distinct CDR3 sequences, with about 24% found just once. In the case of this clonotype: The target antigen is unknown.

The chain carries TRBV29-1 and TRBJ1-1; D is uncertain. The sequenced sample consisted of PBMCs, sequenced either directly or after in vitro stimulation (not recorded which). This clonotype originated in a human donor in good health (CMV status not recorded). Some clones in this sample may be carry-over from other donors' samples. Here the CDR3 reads CSVEVIVAEAFF. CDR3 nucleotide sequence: TGCAGCGTTGAAGTCATCGTAGCGGAAGCTTTCTTT. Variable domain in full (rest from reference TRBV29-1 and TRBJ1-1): SAVISQKPSRDICQRGTSLTIQCQVDSQVTMMFWYRQQPGQSLTLIATANQGSEATYESGFVIDKFPISRPNLTFSTLTVSNMSPEDSSIYLCSVEVIVAEAFFGQGTRLTVV.